This entry describes one TCR beta chain. The sample originates from a study of blood T cell repertoires in COVID-19. TCRdb keeps only in-frame clones here, not all; method: immunoSEQ multiplex PCR. This table holds under 200,000 clones, around nine tenths found once. This CDR3 spans 13 amino acids. V lost 4 bases to trimming and J lost 3 bases, with 8 bases between them. CDR1 is SGHTS, CDR2 YDEGEE, per germline. The TCR sequence derives from a young man with active or convalescent COVID-19. The genes are TRBV5-8 and TRBJ1-5, with a tentative D call TRBD1 (6 bases). Sequenced sample: peripheral blood. The CDR3 region has the DNA TGTGCCAGCAGCAAGGGACACAATCAGCCCCAGCATTTT. Encoded protein: CASSKGHNQPQHF.